The rows below give T cell receptor beta chains drawn from one sample of a study of T cell responses to AZD1222 COVID-19 vaccine. The assay was immunoSEQ multiplex PCR, and TCRdb's table has in-frame clones only and misses some. The sample consists of around 150,000 clones, roughly nine tenths of them appearing once. The specimen comprised peripheral blood, sampled 28 days after the second AZD1222 dose. Receptors were obtained from an adult who received the AZD1222 COVID-19 vaccine. Each CDR3 is given with its conserved first and last residue. Each record gives: V gene, J gene, D gene, clone size, CDR3 DNA, CDR3 protein. The D gene is left open where the match is weak. Only part of the rows carry a size: once, few, many, or a class if the clone is expanded.

>TRBV4-2|TRBJ1-1|TRBD1|.
TGTGCCAGCAGCCAAGATCTTCTATATGGTGGACAGGGGAACACTGAAGCTTTCTTT
CASSQDLLYGGQGNTEAFF
>TRBV7-6|TRBJ1-1|TRBD1|.
TGTGCCAGCAGCCCCGACAGGGGGGGTTTAAGGAACACTGAAGCTTTCTTT
CASSPDRGGLRNTEAFF
>TRBV5-1|TRBJ2-7|.|.
TGCGCCAGCAGCTCCACGGGGGCTGGACCCTACGAGCAGTACTTC
CASSSTGAGPYEQYF
>TRBV7-9|TRBJ2-1|TRBD2|.
TGTGCCAGCAGCTTAGGGGCTAGCGGTGAGCAGTTCTTC
CASSLGASGEQFF
>TRBV5-1|TRBJ2-7|TRBD2|.
TGCGCCAGCAGCTTGGGGGCCCCCCGGCGGGAGGGCCGTGGCTACGAGCAGTACTTC
CASSLGAPRREGRGYEQYF
>TRBV30|TRBJ1-1|.|once
TGTGCCTGGAGTGTACCTCGGGGATCCCCGGGTGCTTTCTTT
CAWSVPRGSPGAFF
>TRBV7-8|TRBJ1-5|TRBD1|.
TGTGCCAGCAGCTTACGACAGGGCGTGAGCAATCAGCCCCAGCATTTT
CASSLRQGVSNQPQHF
>TRBV19|TRBJ1-2|.|.
TGTGCCAGTAGTATGGCTCAGGGGAGCTATGGCTACACCTTC
CASSMAQGSYGYTF
>TRBV7-2|TRBJ2-3|.|.
TGTGCCAGCAGCACCCGGACTATGGCAGATACGCAGTATTTT
CASSTRTMADTQYF
>TRBV2|TRBJ1-4|.|.
TGTGCCAGCAGTGAAGCGAACAAGCCCCTCAATGAAAAACTGTTTTTT
CASSEANKPLNEKLFF
>TRBV27|TRBJ2-7|.|.
TGTGCCAGCAGTTTAGGCGGTAACCCAATCCTCTACGAGCAGTACTTC
CASSLGGNPILYEQYF
>TRBV28|TRBJ2-4|TRBD1|.
TGTGCCAGCAGTTTAATACAGGGGAAAGGCATTCAGTACTTC
CASSLIQGKGIQYF
>TRBV28|TRBJ1-1|.|once
TGTGCCAGCAGTCCCCAAATCGGAGCTTTCTTT
CASSPQIGAFF